Below are 20 T cell receptor beta chains sequenced from a single sample in a study of blood T cell repertoires in COVID-19 (dated by TCRdb to the early 2020s). Library preparation employed the immunoSEQ multiplex PCR assay. This immuneACCESS table, as held by TCRdb, lists in-frame sequences with V and J called but not all clones. Of the missing ones, under half trace to an unresolved V gene in checked studies; the others have no known cause. This sample has more than 15,000 clones in its table, and 87% of those were observed once. Roughly 8% of the sample goes to the ten largest clones. The specimen was peripheral blood. The origin of the receptors is a human donor in a cohort sampled during active COVID-19. The donor label of this sample is uncertain.

The rearrangement links TRBV28 to TRBJ1-6; 7 bases map to TRBD1. V was pared by 3 bases and J by 0 bases, with 2 bases of the junction left unmatched. The CDR3 is 16 residues long. CDR1 and CDR2 from the germline V gene are MDHEN and SYDVKM. As DNA, the CDR3 is TGTGCCAGCAGTTTGGCAGGGGGCTCCTATAATTCACCCCTCCACTTT. Protein product: CASSLAGGSYNSPLHF.

The V call is TRBV12-3 or TRBV12-4, the J call TRBJ2-7; D is possibly TRBD1 (6 bases). This CDR3 spans 13 amino acids. V was cut by 5 bases and J by 3 bases, with 11 bases left in between. The CDR3 spells CASSPGTSYEQYF. DNA for the CDR3: TGTGCCAGCAGTCCCGGGACAAGCTACGAGCAGTACTTC.

The chain couples TRBV19 to TRBJ1-5; unclear D gene. Between the trimmed V and J ends, which lost 4 bases and 7 bases, there was a span of 20 bases. The germline V gene has CDR1 LNHDA and CDR2 SQIVND (reference sequence). The CDR3 spans 16 residues. CDR3 nucleotides: TGTGCCAGTAGTAGAAGAGGGATCTCGGGATCCCAGCCCCAGCATTTT. Translation: CASSRRGISGSQPQHF.

V and J are TRBV11-2 and TRBJ2-7; D unclear. The germline V gene has CDR1 SGHAT and CDR2 FQNNGV. Trimming removed 7 bases from V and 7 bases from J, with 20 bases in between. The CDR3 has 14 amino acids. CDR3 residues: CASTLQRLSSEQYF. As DNA, the CDR3 is TGTGCCAGCACCCTTCAGAGGCTCTCCTCGGAGCAGTACTTC.

This clone came up a few times. V gene TRBV11-2 combines with J gene TRBJ2-7; 11 bases map to TRBD2. The CDR3 sequence is 15 residues long. Germline CDR1 SGHAT, CDR2 FQNNGV. Unmatched junction bases numbered 9, after V lost 5 bases and J lost 6 bases. DNA of the CDR3: TGTGCCAGCAGCCAAAGACTAGCGGGGTGGGGCGAGCAGTACTTC. Protein product: CASSQRLAGWGEQYF.

The CDR3 nucleotides are TGTGCCAGCAGCCACCGGGACAATCAGCCCCAGCATTTT. It is translated as CASSHRDNQPQHF. The chain recombines TRBV3-1 (or the pseudogene TRBV3-2) with TRBJ1-5, with no clear D. CDR3 size: 13 residues. CDR1 and CDR2 from the germline V gene are LGHDT and YNNKEL (reference sequence). V was trimmed by 3 bases and J by 3 bases, leaving 6 bases between them.

V gene TRBV30 combines with J gene TRBJ2-5, with D uncertain. The CDR3 spans 12 residues. Trimming cost V 2 bases and J 0 bases, with 4 bases left between them. CDR1 and CDR2 (germline): GTSNPN, SVGIG (reference sequence). The CDR3 DNA is TGTGCCTGGAGTCGGTACCAAGAGACCCAGTACTTC. Its translation: CAWSRYQETQYF.

The genes are TRBV11-3 and TRBJ2-1; 9 bases fit TRBD1. The V gene's germline CDR1 is SGHNT and CDR2 YENEEA. Germline trimming cut 5 bases from V and 6 bases from J; bases unmatched to any gene: 8. This CDR3 contains 15 residues. The CDR3 region is CASSLGGQGVNEQFF. CDR3 coding DNA: TGTGCCAGCAGCCTGGGGGGACAGGGCGTCAATGAGCAGTTCTTC.

The genes are TRBV24-1 and TRBJ2-7, with D possibly TRBD1 on 5 matching bases. This CDR3 comprises 12 residues. V shed 3 bases and J shed 3 bases, with 5 bases lying between them. From germline, CDR1 is KGHDR and CDR2 SFDVKD. CDR3 in DNA: TGTGCCACCAGTGATGACAGCTACGAGCAGTACTTC. Encoded protein: CATSDDSYEQYF.

The chain recombines TRBV15 with TRBJ1-3, with D hard to call. V was shortened by 4 bases and J by 0 bases, with 13 bases between the two germline ends. CDR1 and CDR2 (germline): LNHNV, YYDKDF (reference sequence). CDR3 size: 16 residues. The CDR3 reads CATSNLRASSGNTIYF. CDR3 nucleotide sequence: TGTGCCACCAGCAACCTCCGCGCCTCCTCTGGAAACACCATATATTTT.

This clone qualifies as medium-sized (0.01 to 0.1%). Distinct nucleotide sequences in the sample also encode this CDR3. This rearrangement joins TRBV6-6 to TRBJ1-1; D might be TRBD1 (6 bases). Germline V gene lookup returns CDR1 MNHNY and CDR2 SVGAGI (reference sequence). The CDR3 runs to 13 residues. Trimming took 2 bases from V and 7 from J, leaving 11 bases between them. The CDR3 spells CASSYPDRYEAFF. CDR3 bases: TGTGCCAGCAGTTACCCAGACAGGTATGAAGCTTTCTTT.

V usage is TRBV9 and J usage is TRBJ2-1; perhaps TRBD1 as D (5 bases). The CDR3 sequence is 17 residues long. V lost 0 bases and J lost 0, with 13 bases in between. CDR1 SGDLS and CDR2 YYNGEE come from the germline V gene. DNA for the CDR3: TGTGCCAGCAGCGTAGGTGGACAACTTAGCTCCTACAATGAGCAGTTCTTC. Encoded protein: CASSVGGQLSSYNEQFF.

This clone was found once. V is TRBV5-6 and J is TRBJ1-5, with D uncertain. Trimming stripped 3 bases from V and 4 bases from J, with 20 bases between. This CDR3 has 17 residues. CDR1 is SGHDT and CDR2 is YYEEEE in the germline V gene. The CDR3 nucleotides are TGTGCCAGCAGCTCCACGAGTGGGAGGCTTGCGAATCAGCCCCAGCATTTT. This codes for CASSSTSGRLANQPQHF.

This clone was seen a few times. The rearrangement links TRBV4-1 to TRBJ2-7; maybe TRBD1 (5 bases). V lost 1 base, J lost 7 bases, and 11 bases lay in between. CDR1 is MGHRA, CDR2 YSYEKL, per germline. This CDR3 comprises 13 residues. CDR3 region: CASSQGRAGEQYF. DNA of the CDR3: TGCGCCAGCAGCCAAGGGAGAGCAGGGGAGCAGTACTTC.

The V and J genes are TRBV24-1 and TRBJ2-1; 11 positions agree with TRBD2. Germline V gives CDR1 KGHDR, CDR2 SFDVKD. J was trimmed by 8 bases and V by 1 base; bases with no gene match: 6. The CDR3 has 16 amino acids. The CDR3 spells CATSDLKTSGTDEQFF. CDR3 sequence (DNA): TGTGCCACCAGTGATTTAAAGACTAGCGGGACTGATGAGCAGTTCTTC.

The chain has TRBV4-2 and TRBJ2-3, with TRBD1 identical over 10 bases. Germline CDR1 LGHNA, CDR2 YNFKEQ. V gave up 4 bases and J gave up 4 bases; unmatched junction bases: 8. The CDR3 is 16 residues long. The CDR3 nucleotides read TGTGCCAGCAGCCCCGTGACAGGGGGCTTGGCAGATACGCAGTATTTT. Amino acids: CASSPVTGGLADTQYF.

The rearrangement links TRBV29-1 to TRBJ2-1; 9 nucleotides match TRBD2. The V gene's germline CDR1 is SQVTM and CDR2 ANQGSEA. The CDR3 is made up of 14 amino acids. The junction had 6 bases not matched to a gene; V was cut back by 5 bases and J by 4 bases. The CDR3 region has the DNA TGCAGCGTTCCCGGGACTAGCTCTTACAATGAGCAGTTCTTC. Its protein is CSVPGTSSYNEQFF.

The chain is built from TRBV14 and TRBJ2-5; 9 positions agree with TRBD2. The V and J ends lost 4 bases and 2 bases, in that order; junction bases with no gene match: 2. The CDR3 is 14 residues long. Germline V CDR1 and CDR2: SGHDN, FVKESK. The CDR3, as DNA: TGTGCCAGCAGCCGACTAGCGGTACAAGAGACCCAGTACTTC. This gives the protein CASSRLAVQETQYF.

The gene calls are TRBV11-2 and TRBJ2-7; 7 nucleotides match TRBD1. In germline, CDR1 is SGHAT, CDR2 FQNNGV. CDR3 length: 15 amino acids. The trim removed 2 bases at V and 4 bases at J, leaving 8 bases unmatched. The CDR3 coding sequence is TGTGCCAGCAGCTTAAATCCGGGACAGAATTACGAGCAGTACTTC. Translating gives CASSLNPGQNYEQYF.

The V gene is TRBV30, the J gene TRBJ2-1; 10 bases match TRBD1. Germline CDR1 and CDR2: GTSNPN and SVGIG (reference sequence). The V segment lost 2 bases and the J segment 9 bases; nucleotides outside the gene matches: 16. The CDR3 sequence is 17 residues long. The CDR3 sequence: CAWSRWGQGLLPGEQFF. CDR3 DNA sequence: TGTGCCTGGAGTAGATGGGGACAGGGGTTGTTACCGGGTGAGCAGTTCTTC.